This T cell receptor beta chain was identified in a study of shared clonotypes between healthy human individuals. General study results and limits: For naive CD4 cells, approximately 4.8% of clonotypes were shared across a few donors. In this cohort, only blood was sampled, and tissue repertoires likely differ.

The method was immunoSEQ multiplex PCR; TCRdb's version includes in-frame clones alone and lacks a portion of them. The table includes roughly 2.2 million clones, approximately 93% detected once. To note about this clone: Antigen specificity is unknown.

The germline gives CDR1 MNHEY, CDR2 SMNVEV (reference sequence). CDR3 length equals 16 residues. The trim removed 5 bases at V and 4 bases at J, leaving 8 bases unmatched. This TCR derives from a man aged 18-30 years in good health. Some clones in this sample may be carry-over from other donors' samples. V and J are TRBV27 and TRBJ2-1, with 10 bases fitting TRBD2. The source material was naive CD4+ T cells from PBMCs. Subset given: CD45RA+ positively selected. CDR3 protein: CASSLFTSGVYNEQFF. The CDR3 DNA reads as TGTGCCAGCAGTCTGTTTACTAGCGGGGTATACAATGAGCAGTTCTTC.